This T cell receptor beta chain emerged from a study of T cells after yellow fever vaccination. One entry per CDR3 protein, called by TCRdb with MiXCR from the 5' RACE reads. Among hundreds of thousands of distinct CDR3 sequences listed, about 13% were seen once. Between the trimmed V and J ends, which lost 11 bases and 5 bases, there was a span of 27 bases. The length of the CDR3 is 16 residues. From germline, CDR1 is LGHDT and CDR2 YNNKEL (reference sequence). This material consisted of PBMCs, taken on the day of the yellow fever booster vaccination. This rearrangement joins TRBV3-1 to TRBJ2-5; the D is unclear. This TCR was recovered from a man aged 30 to 45 who received the YFV17D yellow fever vaccine. DNA for the CDR3: TGTGCCTGCTGCCAAGATTCCACCCGCCCGTGGGAGACCCAGTACTTC. The encoded protein is CACCQDSTRPWETQYF.